This T cell receptor (beta chain) is drawn from a study of siplizumab effects on memory and regulatory T cells. Profiled with immunoSEQ multiplex PCR; TCRdb holds only in-frame clones, not every one. The sample gives about 94,000 clones, 94% of which show up once; around 0.3% is in the top ten. V was pared by 2 bases and J by 7 bases, with 9 bases between. CDR1 and CDR2 (germline): MNHEY, SVGAGI. The CDR3 covers 13 residues. About this clone: The antigen is undetermined.

Study-wide results and caveats: Few alloreactive clones mapped to unstimulated subsets.

This clonotype was obtained from a human donor in good health. The J gene is TRBJ1-5, the V gene TRBV6-5, with unresolved D. The sample taken for sequencing was non-Treg CD4+ T cells sorted from blood. The chain's CDR3 is CASSYGSGQPQHF. Here the CDR3 DNA reads TGTGCCAGCAGTTACGGAAGCGGGCAGCCCCAGCATTTT.